Each of the 6 T cell receptor beta chains below was sequenced from the same sample in a study of shared clonotypes between healthy human individuals. Only in-frame clones appear in the TCRdb table, and some are missing; sequencing was by immunoSEQ multiplex PCR. The sample carries about 1.5 million clones, approximately 98% recorded once. The specimen sequenced was naive CD4+ T cells sorted from blood. Documented subset: CD45RA+ positively selected. The origin of the receptors is a man younger than 45 in good health.

This clone was observed once. V gene TRBV5-1 combines with J gene TRBJ2-2, with 9 bases aligning to TRBD1. With 0 bases clipped from V and 6 bases from J, the junction kept 6 bases outside the gene matches. Germline CDR1 reads SGHRS; CDR2 reads YFSETQ. This CDR3 comprises 16 residues. The CDR3: CASSLGDRVEAGELFF. The CDR3 DNA follows: TGCGCCAGCAGCTTGGGGGACAGGGTCGAGGCCGGGGAGCTGTTTTTT. The variable domain in full, completed from reference TRBV5-1 and TRBJ2-2, reads KAGVTQTPRYLIKTRGQQVTLSCSPISGHRSVSWYQQTPGQGLQFLFEYFSETQRNKGNFPGRFSGRQFSNSRSEMNVSTLELGDSALYLCASSLGDRVEAGELFFGEGSRLTVL.

The rearrangement uses TRBV11-2 and TRBJ2-3; the D gene is possibly TRBD2 (5 bases). V shed 3 bases and J shed 2 bases, with 15 bases lying between them. The germline CDR1 and CDR2 sequences are SGHAT and FQNNGV. This CDR3 contains 16 residues. CDR3 residues: CASSFMRARITDTQYF. The CDR3 DNA reads TGTGCCAGCAGCTTTATGCGGGCACGCATCACAGATACGCAGTATTTT.

This clone appeared a single time. The same CDR3 arises from other DNA sequences in this sample as well. The CDR3 DNA reads TGTGCCAGTAGTATCGATTCGTTCTACGAGCAGTACTTC. The encoded protein is CASSIDSFYEQYF. The J gene is TRBJ2-7, the V gene TRBV19; D remains unclear. From germline, CDR1 is LNHDA and CDR2 SQIVND (reference sequence). The CDR3 totals 13 residues. Trimming stripped 3 bases from V and 3 bases from J, with 9 bases between.

The gene calls are TRBV6-1 and TRBJ2-7, with 12 bases lining up with TRBD2. The CDR3 covers 14 residues. The ends lost 4 bases at V and 3 bases at J; junction bases unmatched: 1. Germline V lookup: CDR1 MNHNS, CDR2 SASEGT. The CDR3 region is CASSALAGGYEQYF. In DNA form, the CDR3 reads TGTGCCAGCAGTGCACTAGCGGGAGGCTACGAGCAGTACTTC.

On this clone: Additional DNA sequences in this sample encode the identical CDR3. V usage is TRBV20-1 and J usage is TRBJ2-7; possibly TRBD2 for D (5 bases). The CDR3 runs to 11 residues. Trimming took off 6 bases at V and 5 bases at J, with 11 bases between the two ends. Germline V gene sequence: CDR1 DFQATT, CDR2 SNEGSKA (reference sequence). CDR3 residues: CSAPIGNEQYF. The CDR3 bases are TGCAGTGCCCCCATCGGGAACGAGCAGTACTTC.

This clone has a single count. The chain has TRBV11-2 and TRBJ2-5; D not certain. V gave up 5 bases and J gave up 4 bases, with 5 bases separating them. Germline CDR1 SGHAT, CDR2 FQNNGV. The CDR3 runs 11 residues. CDR3 nucleotide sequence: TGTGCCAGCAGCCATCGAGAGACCCAGTACTTC. This gives the protein CASSHRETQYF.